The 17 T cell receptor beta chains below were found in one sample sequenced in a study of CD8+ T cells in alopecia areata. Investigators isolated RNA and reverse transcribed it into cDNA to act as the sequencing template. Profiled with immunoSEQ multiplex PCR; TCRdb holds only in-frame clones, not every one. The repertoire holds about 170,000 clones, with less than 75% as singletons. Sample: CD8+ T cells sorted from blood, taken at week 0. These receptors were collected from a human donor with alopecia areata.

This clone was seen a few times. The V and J genes are TRBV7-9 and TRBJ1-3, with unresolved D. This CDR3 contains 10 residues. V lost 5 bases, J lost 6 bases, and 2 bases lay in between. Germline assignment: CDR1 SEHNR and CDR2 FQNEAQ (reference sequence). The CDR3 DNA reads as TGTGCCAGCAGCACAAACACCATATATTTT. Translation gives CASSTNTIYF.

This clone was recorded once. The CDR3 sequence: CASSNLGRYGYTF. The CDR3 bases are TGTGCCAGTAGTAATCTTGGACGGTATGGCTACACCTTC. V and J are TRBV19 and TRBJ1-2; D is unresolved. The CDR3 has 13 amino acids. The germline gives CDR1 LNHDA, CDR2 SQIVND (reference sequence). Trimming shortened V by 4 bases and J by 5 bases, and 11 bases separated the two germline ends.

The chain carries TRBV25-1 and TRBJ1-1, with no clear D. The CDR3 sequence is 12 residues long. From germline, CDR1 is MGHDK and CDR2 SYGVNS. The V gene lost 8 bases and the J gene lost 7 bases, with 14 bases spanning the gap. CDR3 residues: CASGRGVLEAFF. The CDR3 bases are TGTGCCAGCGGACGTGGGGTTCTTGAAGCTTTCTTT.

This chain connects TRBV9 to TRBJ2-3; D call uncertain. Trimming removed 7 bases at V and 10 bases at J, with 16 bases between. The germline CDR1 and CDR2 sequences are SGDLS and YYNGEE. The CDR3 runs to 12 residues. This CDR3 is CASARGGQPQYF. Here the CDR3 DNA reads TGTGCCAGCGCTCGAGGTGGCCAGCCGCAGTATTTT.

The rearrangement joins TRBV13 to TRBJ2-7, with 7 bases aligning to TRBD1. The CDR3 is 18 residues long. CDR1 and CDR2 (germline): PRHDT, FYEKMQ (reference sequence). V trimming: 4 bases; J trimming: 1 base; junction bases outside the gene matches: 16. CDR3 DNA: TGTGCCAGCAGCTCCGCCCTAGGACAGGAACAACTTTCCTACGAGCAGTACTTC. Translating it yields CASSSALGQEQLSYEQYF.

V is TRBV30 and J is TRBJ1-1; no definite D call. V was cut by 7 bases and J by 11 bases, with 8 bases left in between. CDR3 length equals 8 residues. Germline assignment: CDR1 GTSNPN and CDR2 SVGIG (reference sequence). CDR3 DNA: TGTGCCTCCGGTGGGGCTTTCTTT. Translation gives CASGGAFF.

A single count supports this clone. This chain connects TRBV15 to TRBJ1-1; D gene uncertain. Germline loops: CDR1 LNHNV, CDR2 YYDKDF (reference sequence). This CDR3 region has 12 residues. V lost 8 bases to trimming and J lost 0 bases, with 7 bases between them. CDR3 nucleotide sequence: TGTGCCACCGGTACAGTGAACACTGAAGCTTTCTTT. The encoded protein is CATGTVNTEAFF.

In this sample, this clone turned up a few times. In DNA, the CDR3 is TGTGCCAGCAGCTTTGAAAGGGCGCCCAATCAGCCCCAGCATTTT. Its translation: CASSFERAPNQPQHF. The chain recombines TRBV5-6 with TRBJ1-5; D ambiguous. The CDR3 totals 15 residues. The V end lost 2 bases, the J end lost 3 bases, and 12 bases lay between the germline ends. Germline V CDR1 and CDR2: SGHDT, YYEEEE.

The J gene is TRBJ1-2, the V gene TRBV18; D not resolved. The CDR3 totals 14 residues. Germline CDR1 and CDR2: KGHSH and LQKENI. V lost 6 bases, J lost 5 bases, and 16 bases lay in between. CDR3 coding DNA: TGTGCCAGCTCTATCGACGGAAGCTATTATGGCTACACCTTC. As protein: CASSIDGSYYGYTF.

This chain joins TRBV25-1 and TRBJ2-1, with 7 positions matching TRBD1. After removal of 6 bases from V and 10 bases from J, the junction contained 0 bases not matched to a gene. This CDR3 spans 10 amino acids. The germline V gene has CDR1 MGHDK and CDR2 SYGVNS. CDR3 sequence: CASRDREQFF. The CDR3 DNA follows: TGTGCCAGCAGGGACAGGGAGCAGTTCTTC.

The rearrangement links TRBV6-1 to TRBJ1-3; D possibly corresponds to TRBD1 (5 bases). The germline V and J ends were trimmed by 3 bases and 0 bases, with 15 bases remaining between them. The CDR3 extends over 17 amino acids. Germline CDR1 and CDR2: MNHNS and SASEGT. The CDR3 DNA is TGTGCCAGCAGTGATTTGGACACGATACCCTCTGGAAACACCATATATTTT. Translated: CASSDLDTIPSGNTIYF.

This chain connects TRBV27 to TRBJ2-3; D is unclear. Germline V gene data show CDR1 as MNHEY and CDR2 as SMNVEV (reference sequence). With 2 bases removed from V and 6 bases from J, the gap between germline ends came to 3 bases. CDR3 size: 11 residues. The CDR3 reads CASSLRDTQYF. The CDR3 nucleotides are TGTGCCAGCAGTTTAAGGGATACGCAGTATTTT.

This rearrangement joins TRBV30 to TRBJ1-1; D gene uncertain. Germline-derived CDR1 and CDR2 are GTSNPN and SVGIG (reference sequence). The CDR3 extends over 11 amino acids. V lost 2 bases to trimming and J lost 7 bases, with 8 bases between them. The CDR3 DNA reads TGTGCCTGGAGTAAGGTAGATGAAGCTTTCTTT. Encoded protein: CAWSKVDEAFF.

This sequence joins TRBV29-1 and TRBJ2-5; D unclear. CDR3 length equals 14 residues. Germline loops: CDR1 SQVTM, CDR2 ANQGSEA. Between the trimmed V and J ends, which lost 3 bases and 2 bases, there was a span of 13 bases. This CDR3 reads CSVDPLEGQETQYF. The CDR3 nucleotides are TGCAGCGTTGACCCCTTAGAAGGACAAGAGACCCAGTACTTC.

This chain joins TRBV2 and TRBJ2-1; unclear D gene. Trimming took off 9 bases at V and 4 bases at J, with 16 bases between the two ends. Per germline, CDR1 SNHLY and CDR2 FYNNEI. The CDR3 covers 14 residues. CDR3 amino acids: CARRKETLYNEQFF. In DNA form, the CDR3 reads TGTGCCAGAAGAAAAGAAACTTTATACAATGAGCAGTTCTTC. The variable domain in full, completed from reference TRBV2 and TRBJ2-1, reads EPEVTQTPSHQVTQMGQEVILRCVPISNHLYFYWYRQILGQKVEFLVSFYNNEISEKSEIFDDQFSVERPDGSNFTLKIRSTKLEDSAMYFCARRKETLYNEQFFGPGTRLTVL.

This clone was counted a single time. CDR3 residues: CAWSAGTGVGEQFF. CDR3 in DNA: TGTGCCTGGAGTGCCGGGACAGGGGTCGGTGAGCAGTTCTTC. The chain uses TRBV30 and TRBJ2-1; 10 bases agree with TRBD1. Trimming cost V 1 base and J 9 bases; bases outside gene matches: 6. This CDR3 region has 14 residues. Germline CDR1 and CDR2: GTSNPN and SVGIG (reference sequence). Full variable domain (missing parts from reference TRBV30 and TRBJ2-1): SQTIHQWPATLVQPVGSPLSLECTVEGTSNPNLYWYRQAAGRGLQLLFYSVGIGQISSEVPQNLSASRPQDRQFILSSKKLLLSDSGFYLCAWSAGTGVGEQFFGPGTRLTVL.

The chain links TRBV7-9 to TRBJ1-1; D remains ambiguous. Germline CDR1 is SEHNR and CDR2 is FQNEAQ (reference sequence). The CDR3 runs to 12 residues. Between the trimmed V and J ends, which lost 5 bases and 12 bases, there was a span of 16 bases. CDR3 nucleotide sequence: TGTGCCAGCAGCCTGATCCCGGAAAAAACTTTCTTT. Residues: CASSLIPEKTFF. Based on the CDR3 plus reference TRBV7-9 and TRBJ1-1, the full variable domain is DTGVSQNPRHKITKRGQNVTFRCDPISEHNRLYWYRQTLGQGPEFLTYFQNEAQLEKSRLLSDRFSAERPKGSFSTLEIQRTEQGDSAMYLCASSLIPEKTFFGQGTRLTVV.